This T cell receptor (beta chain) was profiled in a study of blood T cells in healthy people across ages. This clonotype was seen a handful of times. Trimming removed 1 base from V and 0 bases from J, with 9 bases in between. The CDR3 is 15 amino acids. Per germline, CDR1 SEHNR and CDR2 FQNEAQ (reference sequence). Primed by a sample-barcoded 5' primer and a J-beta primer mix, a second PCR proceeded for about 6 to 11 cycles. From the 5' RACE reads, TCRdb called clonotypes with MiXCR, one entry per CDR3 protein. The sample has about 730,000 distinct CDR3 sequences, more than 40% seen once. The sequencing sample was made of blood. This clonotype originated in a woman aged 55-69 years in good health. This rearrangement joins TRBV7-9 to TRBJ1-2, with D tentatively TRBD1 (5 bases). CDR3 residues: CASSLGQGSNYGYTF. Written as DNA, the CDR3 is TGTGCCAGCAGCTTAGGTCAGGGATCTAACTATGGCTACACCTTC.